This note documents a single TCR beta chain sequence. Its antigen remains unidentified. The data are from a study of blood T cells in healthy people across ages. Broader study findings: Per-million-T-cell TCR beta diversity fell roughly linearly with age. It was held that diversity estimates obtained from one million T cells represented underestimates.

After removal of 6 bases from V and 1 base from J, the junction contained 8 bases not matched to a gene. Germline V gives CDR1 SGHAT, CDR2 FQNNGV. The CDR3 length is 15 residues. Donation came from healthy Caucasian individuals in Russia who were aged roughly 6 to 100. Total RNA, at least 5.5 micrograms per sample, was extracted from PBMCs. Next came a second PCR, run for about 6 to 11 cycles, which used a sample-barcoded 5' primer along with a J-beta primer mix. TCRdb processed the 5' RACE reads anew with MiXCR; each CDR3 protein has one entry. The repertoire holds 1.5 million to 2 million distinct CDR3 sequences, about 49% seen once, with approximately 2% in the top ten.

Sequencing was performed on blood. The chain recombines TRBV11-2 with TRBJ1-2, with TRBD1 matching 7 bases. The source is a woman in her 40s in good health. The CDR3 DNA follows: TGTGCCAGCAGACCTCCGGGACAGAGTAACTATGGCTACACCTTC. Translated: CASRPPGQSNYGYTF.